The source of this T cell receptor (beta chain) is a study of post-analysis software for immune sequencing data. Study context: Disease trajectories encompassed relapsing-remitting, secondary progressive and progressive-relapsing multiple sclerosis.

There are a few counts of this clonotype. Antigen unknown. Whole-study findings and limits: The F measure placed samples prepared in the same batch into strongly shared clusters. Controls showed lower frequencies than patients for 5 or 6 TRBV segments, and TRBV5-6, TRBV5-1 and TRBV20-1 were among these. A significant reduction in normalized Chao1 diversity was observed in multiple sclerosis patients versus controls.

The CDR3 runs to 14 residues. The germline gives CDR1 SGHTA, CDR2 FQGNSA. With V trimmed by 4 bases and J by 1 base, 1 base remained unmatched. The TCR beta cDNA libraries contained unique molecular identifiers. Input amounts of roughly 0.9 to 10 million T cells were used. These gave about 500,000 cDNA molecules, so each molecule approximated one T cell. TCRdb recomputed calls from the PCR reads with MiXCR, one row per CDR3 protein. The sample has 430,000 or so distinct CDR3 sequences, approximately 37% seen once. The chain is built from TRBV7-2 and TRBJ1-2; TRBD1 aligns across 9 bases. The sequencing input was blood. The sequence was obtained from a girl aged 2 to 9 with multiple sclerosis. CDR3 in amino acids: CASSWDRVNYGYTF. CDR3 sequence (DNA): TGTGCCAGCAGCTGGGACAGGGTTAACTATGGCTACACCTTC.